Listed below are T cell receptor beta chains from one sample, sequenced in a study of blood T cell repertoires in COVID-19. Some clones are missing from TCRdb's copy, which holds only in-frame ones; the method was immunoSEQ multiplex PCR. This repertoire shows just over 95,000 clones, approximately 80% found once; its top ten account for 4.1%. Source material: peripheral blood. Receptors originate from a man between 60 and 75 years old with acute or convalescent COVID-19. CDR3s leave out the opening cysteine and the closing phenylalanine or tryptophan. Each record gives: V gene, J gene, CDR3 protein.

TRBV7-8	TRBJ1-1	ASSRGQGINTEAF
TRBV11-3	TRBJ1-2	ASSPPIRDRSYGYT
TRBV11-2	TRBJ2-5	ASSYGGLAGQETQY
TRBV7-2	TRBJ2-5	ASSFLAGGLETQY
TRBV10-1	TRBJ2-1	ASTLHGLADALQANEQF
TRBV4-2	TRBJ1-5	ASSQAGGNNQPQH
TRBV4-1	TRBJ2-1	ASSRYTTNNEQF
TRBV10-2	TRBJ2-1	ATLGQASRMDEQF
TRBV7-7	TRBJ2-3	ASSPTPGRADTQY
TRBV7-2	TRBJ2-5	ASSSTGIGETQY
TRBV18	TRBJ1-2	ASSPNPGQENYGYT
TRBV19	TRBJ1-2	ASRADRIYGYT
TRBV4-1	TRBJ1-1	ASSQLTPFTEAF
TRBV14	TRBJ2-2	ASSPIGGAGTGELF
TRBV15	TRBJ1-5	ATSTLQGAQH
TRBV6-2/TRBV6-3	TRBJ1-1	ASSSYSGGNTEAF
TRBV11-3	TRBJ2-2	ASSFDGGRVDGELF
TRBV9	TRBJ2-7	ASSVGGGGLDEQY
TRBV18	TRBJ1-4	ASSPLGQINEKLF
TRBV24-1	TRBJ2-5	ATSDPGQGWETQY
TRBV5-4	TRBJ2-6	ASSFGQGNGANVLT
TRBV7-7	TRBJ2-2	ASSLQGDGELF
TRBV6-5	TRBJ1-1	ASSQGSRTEAF
TRBV2	TRBJ1-5	ASSAWRDPANQPQH
TRBV3-1/TRBV3-2	TRBJ1-5	ASSLGQLNQPQH
TRBV11-2	TRBJ1-6	ASSLGGSSYNSPLH
TRBV12-3/TRBV12-4	TRBJ2-1	AIGRDNYNEQF
TRBV7-9	TRBJ1-1	ASSSNSGRGVGAF
TRBV7-9	TRBJ1-2	ASSHAGGVYGYT
TRBV11-2	TRBJ2-5	ASSRGSAETQY
TRBV11-2	TRBJ2-1	ASSLVPSGANAQF
TRBV4-1	TRBJ2-1	ASSRGRRQF
TRBV18	TRBJ1-2	ASSEDRGHSWDYGYT
TRBV30	TRBJ1-2	AWSVPGFGYT
TRBV11-2	TRBJ1-1	ASSYQGRATEAF
TRBV24-1	TRBJ2-5	ATSEPTGVVAQY
TRBV18	TRBJ1-1	ASSYDMGVNTEAF
TRBV11-3	TRBJ1-2	ASSLDQGTEGYT